A single TCR beta chain is shown here with its context. The data were taken from a study of blood T cell repertoires in COVID-19. The data were produced by immunoSEQ multiplex PCR, yet TCRdb's version contains in-frame clones alone and is incomplete. The sample consists of some 6,600 clones, 70% to 90% of them appearing once. V lost 4 bases to trimming and J lost 1 base, with 10 bases between them. The CDR3 runs 14 residues. CDR1 is KGHSH, CDR2 LQKENI, per germline. The material sequenced was peripheral blood. V and J are TRBV18 and TRBJ1-1, with D maybe TRBD1 (5 bases). This TCR was recovered from a human donor in a cohort sampled during active COVID-19. The donor label of this sample is uncertain. CDR3: CASSLQEKNTEAFF. Written as DNA, the CDR3 is TGTGCCAGCTCACTACAGGAAAAGAACACTGAAGCTTTCTTT.